The source of this T cell receptor (beta chain) is a study of tissue T cells after allogeneic stem cell transplantation. Study-wide points: Shared clones across patients were few; motif clustering revealed tissue-specific shared signatures. Anatomically similar tissues had similar TCR repertoires within each patient. Sampling depth was limited, and the cohort was small and clinically varied.

To note about this clone: Antigen unknown. Germline and genes here are mouse.

TCRbeta CDR3 was sequenced at survey depth with template counts. The assay was immunoSEQ multiplex PCR, and TCRdb's table has in-frame clones only and misses some. The sample shows 40,000 to 50,000 clones, about 73% of them seen only once. The sequencing sample was made of sorted cells pooled from one or two spleens. This sequence was found in a pool of C57BL/6 mice in good health.

The covered CDR3 bases are TGCACCTGCAGTGCAGCGGACTGGGGGGGTTATGAACAGTAC. Translated, it gives CTCSAADWGGYEQY. The whole CDR3 protein is CTCSAADWGGYEQYF. The V gene is TRBV1, the J gene TRBJ2-7; 12 bases line up with TRBD2. From the germline J gene comes the end of the CDR3, since the read stops 1 residue before it. CDR1 is NSQYPW and CDR2 is LRSPGD in the germline V gene (reference sequence). This CDR3 spans 15 amino acids. Trimming at V came to 1 base and at J to 4 bases, leaving 2 bases not matched to a gene. The full variable domain, completed using reference TRBV1 and TRBJ2-7, is VTLLEQNPRWRLVPRGQAVNLRCILKNSQYPWMSWYQQDLQKQLQWLFTLRSPGDKEVKSLPGADYLATRVTDTELRLQVANMSQGRTLYCTCSAADWGGYEQYFGPGTRLTVL.